This TCR beta chain was recorded in a study of blood T cell repertoires in COVID-19. About the study: The United States, Italy and Spain provided the acute and convalescent COVID-19 samples. Sources were T cells, B-cell-depleted T cells, or PBMCs; the material itself was cDNA or gDNA.

Study processing details: Reference gene primer amplification in the assay estimated nucleated cell counts. Clones were sequenced by immunoSEQ multiplex PCR, and TCRdb holds only the in-frame ones, with some missing. Clone size and the V and J calls come from that table; the DNA yielded D and trimming. This sample has about 90,000 clones, with 80% found just once. Notes on this clone: The conserved final phenylalanine or tryptophan is absent from the CDR3, which likely points to a read error. The limits of the CDR3 on the DNA are not certain, so only TCRdb's listed CDR3 is given.

This TCR was sampled from a woman aged 65 to 85 with acute or convalescent COVID-19. The specimen was peripheral blood.

The CDR3 spells CASSVVTAGVRNFCC. The chain has TRBV9 and TRBJ1-6; the D segment call TRBD1 is taken from the table without a DNA check. The CDR3 is 15 amino acids in total, end residues counted. Germline loops: CDR1 SGDLS, CDR2 YYNGEE.